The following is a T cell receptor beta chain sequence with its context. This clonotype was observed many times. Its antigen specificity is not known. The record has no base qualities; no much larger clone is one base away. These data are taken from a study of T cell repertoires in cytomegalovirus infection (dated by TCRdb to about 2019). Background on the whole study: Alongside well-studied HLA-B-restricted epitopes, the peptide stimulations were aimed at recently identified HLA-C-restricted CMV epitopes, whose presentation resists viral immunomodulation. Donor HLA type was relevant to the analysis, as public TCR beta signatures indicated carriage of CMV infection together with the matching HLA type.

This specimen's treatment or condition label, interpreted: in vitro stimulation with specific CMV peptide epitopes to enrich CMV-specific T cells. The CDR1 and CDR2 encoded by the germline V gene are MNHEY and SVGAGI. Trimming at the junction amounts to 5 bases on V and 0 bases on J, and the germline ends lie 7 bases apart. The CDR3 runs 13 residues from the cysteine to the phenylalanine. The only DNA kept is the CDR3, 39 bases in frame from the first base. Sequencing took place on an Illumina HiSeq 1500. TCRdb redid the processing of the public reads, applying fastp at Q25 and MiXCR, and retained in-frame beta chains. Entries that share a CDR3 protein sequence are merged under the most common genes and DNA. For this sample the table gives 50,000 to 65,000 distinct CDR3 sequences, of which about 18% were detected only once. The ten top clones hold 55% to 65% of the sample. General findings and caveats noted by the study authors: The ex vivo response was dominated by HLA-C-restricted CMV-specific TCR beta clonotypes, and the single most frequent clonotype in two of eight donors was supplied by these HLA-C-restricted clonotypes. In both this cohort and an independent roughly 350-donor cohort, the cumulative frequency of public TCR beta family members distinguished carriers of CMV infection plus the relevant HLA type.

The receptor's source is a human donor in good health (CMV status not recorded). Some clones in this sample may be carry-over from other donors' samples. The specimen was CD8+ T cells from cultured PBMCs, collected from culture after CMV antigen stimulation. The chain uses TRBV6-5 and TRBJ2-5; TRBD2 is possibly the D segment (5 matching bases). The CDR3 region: CASSGLYQETQYF. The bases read TGTGCCAGCAGTGGACTCTACCAAGAGACCCAGTACTTC.